The 22 T cell receptor beta chains below come from one sample, sequenced in a study of PD-L1 blockade in urothelial cancer. This table comes from immunoSEQ multiplex PCR, and its TCRdb copy is limited to in-frame clones, with some not included. Among around 57,000 clones listed, roughly four fifths were seen once. Indicated time point: pretreatment peripheral blood. The material sequenced was PBMCs, taken around atezolizumab (anti-PD-L1) treatment. These receptors were collected from a man between 65 and 85 years old with urothelial cancer.

The CDR3 region has the DNA TGCGCCAGCAGCGTGGGACTAGCGGGAGGGACGATTTCCTACGAGCAGTACTTC. Residues: CASSVGLAGGTISYEQYF. The rearrangement links TRBV5-1 to TRBJ2-7; TRBD2 matches at 16 bases. Trimming removed 4 bases from V and 1 base from J; junction bases left unmatched: 8. CDR1 and CDR2 (germline): SGHRS, YFSETQ. CDR3 length equals 18 residues.

The count of this clone is one. The V call is TRBV19, the J call TRBJ2-2; 8 bases map to TRBD2. This CDR3 has 15 amino acids. The germline V gene has CDR1 LNHDA and CDR2 SQIVND (reference sequence). V was clipped by 3 bases and J by 4 bases; unmatched bases: 4. The CDR3 reads CASSISGIGTGELFF. The CDR3 bases are TGTGCCAGTAGTATTAGCGGGATAGGCACCGGGGAGCTGTTTTTT.

The chain joins TRBV9 to TRBJ2-1; 11 bases are shared with TRBD2. Looked up from germline, CDR1 is SGDLS and CDR2 is YYNGEE. The trim removed 4 bases at V and 9 bases at J, leaving 9 bases unmatched. The CDR3 contains 15 residues. In DNA, the CDR3 is TGTGCCAGCAGCTCCCTGCTAGCGGGAGGAGGTGAGCAGTTCTTC. This translates into CASSSLLAGGGEQFF. The complete variable domain, with remaining parts taken from reference TRBV9 and TRBJ2-1, reads DSGVTQTPKHLITATGQRVTLRCSPRSGDLSVYWYQQSLDQGLQFLIQYYNGEERAKGNILERFSAQQFPDLHSELNLSSLELGDSALYFCASSSLLAGGGEQFFGPGTRLTVL.

The rearrangement joins TRBV14 to TRBJ2-1, with D tentatively TRBD2 (5 bases). Trimming removed 3 bases at V and 2 bases at J, with 11 bases between. CDR1 is SGHDN and CDR2 is FVKESK in the germline V gene. This CDR3 region has 15 residues. The DNA for the CDR3 is TGTGCCAGCAGCCAGGGCCGGGGTACCTACAATGAGCAGTTCTTC. This translates into CASSQGRGTYNEQFF.

This sequence joins TRBV5-1 and TRBJ2-1; 13 nucleotides agree with TRBD2. This CDR3 contains 17 residues. CDR1 SGHRS and CDR2 YFSETQ come from the germline V gene. With V trimmed by 0 bases and J by 3 bases, 3 bases remained unmatched. CDR3 protein: CASSLGGLAGVYNEQFF. The CDR3 DNA follows: TGCGCCAGCAGCTTGGGTGGACTAGCGGGAGTCTACAATGAGCAGTTCTTC.

This clone was observed a few times. The rearrangement uses TRBV15 and TRBJ1-2, with D hard to call. CDR1 is LNHNV and CDR2 is YYDKDF in the germline V gene (reference sequence). Trimming pared 11 bases from V and 1 base from J, leaving 14 bases between. The CDR3 consists of 13 residues. In DNA, the CDR3 is TGTGCCGTCTCAGAGCACAGTAACTATGGCTACACCTTC. Translating gives CAVSEHSNYGYTF.

This clone was seen a few times. The V call is TRBV7-6, the J call TRBJ2-4; D might be TRBD1 (6 bases). Trimming stripped 1 base from V and 9 bases from J, with 10 bases between. The CDR3 spans 13 residues. In germline, CDR1 is SGHVS, CDR2 FNYEAQ. This CDR3 is CASSLDGRGIQYF. CDR3 nucleotides: TGTGCCAGCAGCTTAGACGGCAGGGGCATTCAGTACTTC.

The chain couples TRBV5-1 to TRBJ2-2; D is perhaps TRBD2 (6 bases). CDR1 and CDR2 (germline): SGHRS, YFSETQ. The CDR3 extends over 14 amino acids. Trimming removed 1 base at V and 4 bases at J, with 8 bases between. The CDR3 loop is CASSLSGGTGELFF. The DNA of the CDR3 is TGCGCCAGCAGCTTGTCCGGGGGCACCGGGGAGCTGTTTTTT.

DNA for the CDR3: TGTGCCAGCAGCTTAGATCATCGAGGGGGAGAGCAGTACTTC. Its protein product is CASSLDHRGGEQYF. The J gene is TRBJ2-7, the V gene TRBV7-9; the D gene is possibly TRBD1 (6 bases). The CDR3 is 14 amino acids. Trimming took off 1 base at V and 7 bases at J, with 14 bases between the two ends. Germline CDR1 reads SEHNR; CDR2 reads FQNEAQ (reference sequence).

This chain links TRBV19 with TRBJ2-7; D gene unclear. The germline V gene has CDR1 LNHDA and CDR2 SQIVND (reference sequence). Between the trimmed V and J ends, which lost 5 bases and 0 bases, there was a span of 8 bases. CDR3 length: 13 residues. The CDR3 nucleotides read TGTGCCAGTAGTTCGTCCCCCTCCTACGAGCAGTACTTC. It specifies CASSSSPSYEQYF.

The J gene is TRBJ1-5, the V gene TRBV9, with D possibly matching TRBD1 (5 bases). CDR1 SGDLS and CDR2 YYNGEE come from the germline V gene. The germline V and J ends were trimmed by 2 bases and 8 bases, with 14 bases remaining between them. The CDR3 length is 14 residues. In DNA, the CDR3 is TGTGCCAGCAGCGTCGGAGGGGCAATCAAGCCCCAGCATTTT. Its protein product is CASSVGGAIKPQHF.

This clone was seen a single time. J is TRBJ1-5 and V is TRBV5-1, with D unclear. Trimming left V 4 bases short and J 1 base short, with 12 bases between. The germline CDR1 and CDR2 sequences are SGHRS and YFSETQ. CDR3 length equals 15 residues. This CDR3 reads CASSPSTGSNQPQHF. CDR3 bases: TGCGCCAGCAGCCCATCGACGGGGAGCAATCAGCCCCAGCATTTT. Supplemented by reference TRBV5-1 and TRBJ1-5, the full variable domain reads KAGVTQTPRYLIKTRGQQVTLSCSPISGHRSVSWYQQTPGQGLQFLFEYFSETQRNKGNFPGRFSGRQFSNSRSEMNVSTLELGDSALYLCASSPSTGSNQPQHFGDGTRLSIL.

V gene TRBV19 combines with J gene TRBJ2-7; 12 nucleotides agree with TRBD1. The CDR3 length is 12 residues. Germline values: CDR1 LNHDA, CDR2 SQIVND (reference sequence). The J segment lost 4 bases and the V segment lost 10 bases, leaving 2 bases of the junction unmatched. The CDR3 region has the DNA TGTGCCACGGGACAGGGGGCTTACGAGCAGTACTTC. It encodes CATGQGAYEQYF.

This clone was observed a few times. The chain links TRBV6-1 to TRBJ1-1; TRBD1 aligns across 9 bases. V dropped 6 bases and J dropped 2; count of bases not matched to a gene: 4. There are 14 residues in the CDR3. The V gene's germline CDR1 is MNHNS and CDR2 SASEGT. CDR3 in DNA: TGTGCCAGCAGGGTACAGGGGGCTAACACTGAAGCTTTCTTT. It yields the protein CASRVQGANTEAFF.

The V gene is TRBV4-3, the J gene TRBJ2-3, with TRBD1 identical over 7 bases. There are 15 residues in the CDR3. Trimming at V came to 4 bases and at J to 3 bases, leaving 7 bases not matched to a gene. The germline V gene encodes CDR1 LGHNA and CDR2 YSLEER. The CDR3 DNA reads as TGCGCCAGCAGCCGGAAACAGGGGAGTACAGATACGCAGTATTTT. Translating it yields CASSRKQGSTDTQYF.

The rearrangement links TRBV5-1 to TRBJ1-1, with 7 bases that match TRBD1. After removal of 0 bases from V and 5 bases from J, the junction contained 10 bases not matched to a gene. Germline V gene lookup returns CDR1 SGHRS and CDR2 YFSETQ. The CDR3 spans 16 residues. The CDR3 is CASSLGAGGRRTEAFF. The CDR3, as DNA: TGCGCCAGCAGCTTGGGGGCAGGGGGAAGGAGAACTGAAGCTTTCTTT.

The chain combines TRBV11-3 with TRBJ2-2, with a weak D call TRBD2 (5 bases). The germline CDR1 and CDR2 sequences are SGHNT and YENEEA. The V end was cut by 2 bases, the J end by 6 bases, with 16 bases between. CDR3 size: 16 residues. The CDR3 bases are TGTGCCAGCAGCTTACTGGGGAATACGAGGGCCGGGGAGCTGTTTTTT. Amino acid sequence: CASSLLGNTRAGELFF.

The rearrangement uses TRBV7-9 and TRBJ2-6; possible D gene TRBD1, 6 bases. From germline, CDR1 is SEHNR and CDR2 FQNEAQ (reference sequence). CDR3 size: 19 residues. V lost 5 bases and J 0 bases, leaving 20 bases between the germline ends. The CDR3 region is CASSPEVGAGISGANVLTF. CDR3 sequence (DNA): TGTGCCAGCAGCCCGGAGGTGGGGGCAGGGATCTCTGGGGCCAACGTCCTGACTTTC.

The chain uses TRBV9 and TRBJ2-1, with 8 bases that match TRBD2. Germline V lookup: CDR1 SGDLS, CDR2 YYNGEE. This CDR3 is built from 16 residues. Trimming removed 4 bases from V and 2 bases from J; junction bases left unmatched: 8. The DNA of the CDR3 is TGTGCCAGCAGCCTCGGGGCGGGAGGAGCCTACAATGAGCAGTTCTTC. It specifies CASSLGAGGAYNEQFF.

Only one count was recorded for this clone. This chain uses TRBV18 with TRBJ1-1; 9 bases fit TRBD1. The CDR3 is 14 amino acids. The V gene's germline CDR1 is KGHSH and CDR2 LQKENI. The ends lost 6 bases at V and 8 bases at J; junction bases unmatched: 10. The CDR3: CASSTIGQGIEAFF. The CDR3 DNA reads TGTGCCAGCTCCACCATCGGACAGGGGATCGAAGCTTTCTTT.

This clone was counted only a few times. The genes are TRBV7-3 and TRBJ2-1, with 8 nucleotides matching TRBD2. The CDR3 extends over 15 amino acids. With 4 bases clipped from V and 4 bases from J, the junction kept 6 bases outside the gene matches. Germline CDR1 and CDR2: SGHTA and FQGTGA. The CDR3 bases are TGTGCCAGCAGCTCGACTAGCGAGCCATACAATGAGCAGTTCTTC. Its protein product is CASSSTSEPYNEQFF.

This clone was seen more than once but under ten times. V is TRBV30 and J is TRBJ1-2; no clear D gene. The CDR3 contains 15 residues. V lost 2 bases, J lost 4 bases, and 17 bases lay in between. Germline V gene data show CDR1 as GTSNPN and CDR2 as SVGIG (reference sequence). CDR3 region: CAWSKGGGSSYGYTF. CDR3 DNA sequence: TGTGCCTGGAGTAAGGGTGGAGGGTCGTCCTATGGCTACACCTTC.